This T cell receptor beta chain comes out of a study of CD8 T cells in ankylosing spondylitis. Study-level findings and limits: A motif in TCR beta, a set of fewer than ten highly homologous variants, appeared characteristic of ankylosing spondylitis blood.

This clonotype came up a few times. Its target is not known. The TCR beta libraries were generated through quantitative 5'-RACE incorporating molecular barcodes. TCRdb reanalysed the 5' RACE reads using MiXCR and keeps one entry per CDR3 protein. The sample lists about 24,000 distinct CDR3 sequences, 13% occurring once. The receptor's source is a male donor with ankylosing spondylitis or in good health (not recorded which). Sequencing input: blood.

CDR3 DNA sequence: TGTGCCAGCAGCCAAAGGGGAGGACGGGAGACCCAGTACTTC. Amino acid sequence: CASSQRGGRETQYF. The chain uses TRBV7-2 and TRBJ2-5; maybe TRBD2 (6 bases). The V and J ends lost 5 bases and 5 bases respectively, with 15 bases between them. Germline V gives CDR1 SGHTA, CDR2 FQGNSA. This CDR3 is 14 amino acids long. The variable domain in full, completed from reference TRBV7-2 and TRBJ2-5, reads GAGVSQSPSNKVTEKGKDVELRCDPISGHTALYWYRQSLGQGLEFLIYFQGNSAPDKSGLPSDRFSAERTGGSVSTLTIQRTQQEDSAVYLCASSQRGGRETQYFGPGTRLLVL.